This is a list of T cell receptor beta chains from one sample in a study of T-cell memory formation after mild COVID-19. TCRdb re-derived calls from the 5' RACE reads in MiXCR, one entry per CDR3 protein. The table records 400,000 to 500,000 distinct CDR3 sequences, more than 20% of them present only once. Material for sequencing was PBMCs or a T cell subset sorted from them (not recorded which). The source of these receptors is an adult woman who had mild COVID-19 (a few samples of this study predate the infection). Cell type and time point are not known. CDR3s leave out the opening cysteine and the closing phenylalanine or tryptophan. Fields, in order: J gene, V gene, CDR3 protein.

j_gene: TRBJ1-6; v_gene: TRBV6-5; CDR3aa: ASSFTGQRSPLH
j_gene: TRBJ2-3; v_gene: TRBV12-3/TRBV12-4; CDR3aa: ASSLRAGGPADTQY
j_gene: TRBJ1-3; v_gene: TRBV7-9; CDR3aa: ASSPSQASSGNTIY
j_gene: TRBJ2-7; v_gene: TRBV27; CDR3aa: ASSFMTDSYEQY
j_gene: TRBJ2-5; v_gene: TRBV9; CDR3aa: ASSAQPPETQY
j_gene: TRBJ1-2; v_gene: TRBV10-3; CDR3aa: AISESTRRDSSGYT
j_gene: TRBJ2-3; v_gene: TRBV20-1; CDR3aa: SARGGRFLTDTQY
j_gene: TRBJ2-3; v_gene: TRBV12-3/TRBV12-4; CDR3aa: ASEKGGGAADTQY
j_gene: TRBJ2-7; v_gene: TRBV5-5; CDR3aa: ASSPGHLTYEQY
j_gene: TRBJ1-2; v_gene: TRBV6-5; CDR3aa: ASMGAGGQEVYGYT
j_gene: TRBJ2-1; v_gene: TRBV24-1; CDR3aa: ATNDASGRNEQF
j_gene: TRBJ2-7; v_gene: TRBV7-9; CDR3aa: ASSSKGGAYEQY
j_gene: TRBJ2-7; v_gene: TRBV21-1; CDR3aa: ASSLRTSGSSGYEQY
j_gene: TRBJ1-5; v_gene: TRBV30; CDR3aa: AWSRNRGNQPQH
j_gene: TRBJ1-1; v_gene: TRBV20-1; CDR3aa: SARRTANTEAF
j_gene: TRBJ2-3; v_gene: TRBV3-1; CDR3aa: ASSQDSGGMDTQY
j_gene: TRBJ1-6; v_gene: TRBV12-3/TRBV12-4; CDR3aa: ASSLTVNSPLH
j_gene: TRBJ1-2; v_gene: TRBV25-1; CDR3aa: ASSDDGGQGGYGYT
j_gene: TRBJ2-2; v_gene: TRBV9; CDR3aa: ASSLRQGPNTGELF
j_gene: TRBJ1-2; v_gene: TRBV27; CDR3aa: ASSPFRGGYGYT
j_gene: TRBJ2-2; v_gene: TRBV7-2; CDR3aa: ASTFREQGSGELF
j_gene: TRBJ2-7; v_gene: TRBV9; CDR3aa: ASSPEGQLTYEQY
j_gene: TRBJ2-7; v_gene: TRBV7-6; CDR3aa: ASSTTEGPYEQY
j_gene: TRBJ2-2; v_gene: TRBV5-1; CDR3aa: ASSPLPRAGARRTGELF
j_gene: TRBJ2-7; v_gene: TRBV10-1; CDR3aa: ASSDIDPYEQY
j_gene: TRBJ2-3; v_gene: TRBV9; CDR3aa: ASSLGPGLAGVGDTQY
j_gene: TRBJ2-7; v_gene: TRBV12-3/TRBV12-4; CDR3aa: ASTPDTYEQY
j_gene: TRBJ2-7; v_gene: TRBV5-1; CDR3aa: ASSSARGLYEQY
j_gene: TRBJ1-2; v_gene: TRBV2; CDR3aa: ASNPDRVHGYT
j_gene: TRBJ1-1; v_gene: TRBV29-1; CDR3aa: SVDRGRGNTEAF
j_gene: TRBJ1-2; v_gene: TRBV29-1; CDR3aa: SVEPPRTGPHYGYT
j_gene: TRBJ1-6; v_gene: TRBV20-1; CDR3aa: SARDSGQNNSPLH
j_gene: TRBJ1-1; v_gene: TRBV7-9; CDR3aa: ASSLASWENTEAF
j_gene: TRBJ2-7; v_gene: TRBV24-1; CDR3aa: ATSDTRGTSAYEQY
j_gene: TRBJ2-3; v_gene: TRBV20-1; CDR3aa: SASTSSLGTDTQY
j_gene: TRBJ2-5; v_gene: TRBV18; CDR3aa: ASSRTGQGGETQY
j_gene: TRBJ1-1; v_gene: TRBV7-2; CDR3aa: ASSLGQVHTEAF
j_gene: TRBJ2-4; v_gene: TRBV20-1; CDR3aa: SARETGTEATKNIQY
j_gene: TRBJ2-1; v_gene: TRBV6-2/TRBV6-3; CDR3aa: ASSYSLGSYNEQF
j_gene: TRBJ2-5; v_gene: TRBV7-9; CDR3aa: ASSESGTLGETQY
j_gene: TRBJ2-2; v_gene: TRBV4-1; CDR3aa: ASSLAWRGLSTGELF
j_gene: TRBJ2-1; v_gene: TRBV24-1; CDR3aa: ATSDPVATSGRVNEQF
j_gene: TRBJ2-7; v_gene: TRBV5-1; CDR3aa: ASSWTGPNYEQY
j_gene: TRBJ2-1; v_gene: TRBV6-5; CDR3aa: ASSYEGGFSNEQF
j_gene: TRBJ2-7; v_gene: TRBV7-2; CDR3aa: ASSSRGASPYEQY
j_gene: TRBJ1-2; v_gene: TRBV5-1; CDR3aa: ASSLWGILGQNNYGYT
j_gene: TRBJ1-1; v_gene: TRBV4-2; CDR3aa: ASSQAGIRTGNTEAF
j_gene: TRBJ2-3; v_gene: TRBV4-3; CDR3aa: ASSPTSPLEAGSDTQY
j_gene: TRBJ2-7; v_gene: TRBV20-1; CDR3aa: SARSRDRASYEQY
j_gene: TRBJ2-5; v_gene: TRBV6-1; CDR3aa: ASTIGQNRGETQY
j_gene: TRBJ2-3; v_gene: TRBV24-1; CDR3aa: ATRGAGGSTDTQY
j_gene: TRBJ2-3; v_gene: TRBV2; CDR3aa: ASNESWLVKQY
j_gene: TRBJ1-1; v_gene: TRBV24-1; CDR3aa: ATSDSGHPEAF